Here is one T cell receptor beta chain with its context. A second PCR of about 6 to 12 cycles used a sample-barcoded 5' primer and a J-beta primer mix. In TCRdb, the 5' RACE reads were re-called with MiXCR into one record per CDR3 protein. In the table there are about 1.8 million distinct CDR3 sequences, approximately 50% of which are singletons. The sample belongs to a study of blood T cells in healthy people across ages. This CDR3 comprises 14 residues. Germline V gene lookup returns CDR1 SGHAT and CDR2 FQDESV (reference sequence). Trimming left V 2 bases short and J 7 bases short, with 9 bases between.

Source material: blood. This receptor was taken from a middle-aged woman in good health. This sequence joins TRBV11-1 and TRBJ1-6; D is unclear. CDR3 DNA sequence: TGTGCCAGCAGCTTAAAGGCAAGAAATTCACCCCTCCACTTT. Protein sequence: CASSLKARNSPLHF.